Presented here are 19 T cell receptor beta chains from one specimen sequenced in a study of beta chain features in type 1 diabetes. As every portion of the isolated RNA was reverse transcribed, the sequencing read expressed TCRB transcripts. The method was immunoSEQ multiplex PCR; TCRdb's version includes in-frame clones alone and lacks a portion of them. The data contain some 900,000 clones, roughly 15% of them singletons. The source material was naive CD4+ T cells from blood. These receptors all stem from a woman younger than 30 in good health.

This clone was seen only a few times. The rearrangement joins TRBV2 to TRBJ1-4; D is unresolved. The V end lost 5 bases, the J end lost 1 base, and 11 bases lay between the germline ends. The CDR3 runs to 15 residues. Germline values: CDR1 SNHLY, CDR2 FYNNEI. The CDR3 is CASSFTEITNEKLFF. The CDR3 bases are TGTGCCAGCAGTTTTACAGAGATAACTAATGAAAAACTGTTTTTT.

This chain uses TRBV19 with TRBJ2-2; 7 bases are shared with TRBD1. This CDR3 has 15 residues. Germline V lookup: CDR1 LNHDA, CDR2 SQIVND (reference sequence). The V gene end was trimmed by 7 bases and the J gene end by 2 bases; junction bases not matched to a gene: 7. Written as DNA, the CDR3 is TGTGCCAGTACTCCTGACAGGGCTAACACCGGGGAGCTGTTTTTT. As protein: CASTPDRANTGELFF.

This rearrangement joins TRBV18 to TRBJ2-7; D is perhaps TRBD1 (6 bases). The CDR3 contains 14 residues. V lost 2 bases and J lost 1, with 9 bases in between. Looked up from germline, CDR1 is KGHSH and CDR2 is LQKENI. CDR3 residues: CASSPKGQSYEQYF. The CDR3 region has the DNA TGTGCCAGCTCACCAAAAGGACAGTCCTACGAGCAGTACTTC.

This clone has a handful of counts. This chain links TRBV29-1 with TRBJ2-3; no clear D gene. V lost 8 bases to trimming and J lost 1 base, with 13 bases between them. CDR1 and CDR2 from the germline V gene are SQVTM and ANQGSEA. The CDR3 contains 13 residues. CDR3 nucleotide sequence: TGCAGCCCGGAGAGCGACTGCACAGATACGCAGTATTTT. Protein sequence: CSPESDCTDTQYF.

This clone has more than one count but fewer than ten. The gene calls are TRBV18 and TRBJ2-2, with D maybe TRBD2 (5 bases). CDR1 is KGHSH and CDR2 is LQKENI in the germline V gene. The CDR3 is 16 residues long. Trimming left V 1 base short and J 4 bases short, with 13 bases between. The CDR3 spells CASSPQRESSTGELFF. CDR3 nucleotide sequence: TGTGCCAGCTCACCACAGAGGGAATCGAGCACCGGGGAGCTGTTTTTT.

In its sample, this clone was seen a few times. Additional DNA sequences in this sample encode the identical CDR3. The chain combines TRBV29-1 with TRBJ1-1; D is unresolved. V was trimmed by 3 bases and J by 0 bases, leaving 8 bases between them. CDR3 size: 13 residues. From germline, CDR1 is SQVTM and CDR2 ANQGSEA. This CDR3 reads CSVERQMNTEAFF. CDR3 nucleotides: TGCAGCGTTGAGCGGCAGATGAACACTGAAGCTTTCTTT. The variable domain in full, completed from reference TRBV29-1 and TRBJ1-1, reads SAVISQKPSRDICQRGTSLTIQCQVDSQVTMMFWYRQQPGQSLTLIATANQGSEATYESGFVIDKFPISRPNLTFSTLTVSNMSPEDSSIYLCSVERQMNTEAFFGQGTRLTVV.

This sequence joins TRBV7-2 and TRBJ1-2; D is unclear. Trimming cost V 5 bases and J 0 bases, with 10 bases left between them. Germline CDR1 SGHTA, CDR2 FQGNSA. The CDR3 is 14 amino acids. CDR3 DNA: TGTGCCAGCAGCCCTTTCGTAGCTAACTATGGCTACACCTTC. Translated, it gives CASSPFVANYGYTF.

This chain uses TRBV6-1 with TRBJ1-5, with a possible D match to TRBD1 (6 bases). The V gene's germline CDR1 is MNHNS and CDR2 SASEGT. The CDR3 contains 15 residues. V lost 1 base to trimming and J lost 3 bases, with 10 bases between them. The DNA of the CDR3 is TGTGCCAGCAGTGAAGGTGGGACAAACAATCAGCCCCAGCATTTT. Translating gives CASSEGGTNNQPQHF.

The chain links TRBV6-6 to TRBJ2-7; D gene ambiguous. CDR1 is MNHNY and CDR2 is SVGAGI in the germline V gene (reference sequence). The CDR3 contains 12 residues. V was shortened by 3 bases and J by 3 bases, with 6 bases between the two germline ends. The CDR3 sequence: CASSYLDYEQYF. The DNA for the CDR3 is TGTGCCAGCAGTTATTTGGACTACGAGCAGTACTTC.

The table lists this clone with a few counts. This chain connects TRBV2 to TRBJ2-2; no firm D call. The ends were cut back, 4 bases at V and 5 bases at J, with 8 bases in the middle. The CDR3 loop spans 13 amino acids. The V gene's germline CDR1 is SNHLY and CDR2 FYNNEI. CDR3 amino acids: CASSAGVTGELFF. The CDR3 nucleotides are TGTGCCAGCAGTGCTGGGGTGACCGGGGAGCTGTTTTTT.

This chain links TRBV11-2 with TRBJ1-1, with no clear D. CDR3 length: 14 residues. CDR1 and CDR2 from the germline V gene are SGHAT and FQNNGV. Trimming took 1 base from V and 3 from J, leaving 9 bases between them. CDR3 DNA: TGTGCCAGCAGCTTAGTGTGGACGGACACTGAAGCTTTCTTT. Protein sequence: CASSLVWTDTEAFF.

This chain links TRBV10-3 with TRBJ1-5, with D perhaps TRBD1 (5 bases). Trimming left V 2 bases short and J 0 bases short, with 14 bases between. This CDR3 contains 17 residues. Germline V gene lookup returns CDR1 ENHRY and CDR2 SYGVKD. The CDR3 loop is CAISERGPSNSNQPQHF. The CDR3 DNA is TGTGCCATCAGTGAGAGGGGCCCGTCGAATAGCAATCAGCCCCAGCATTTT.

The V call is TRBV28, the J call TRBJ2-7; D remains ambiguous. CDR3 size: 16 residues. From germline, CDR1 is MDHEN and CDR2 SYDVKM. The V and J ends lost 2 bases and 1 base respectively, with 15 bases between them. CDR3 nucleotide sequence: TGTGCCAGCAGTTTACCCACTTCACAGCCATCCTACGAGCAGTACTTC. Protein: CASSLPTSQPSYEQYF.

The V call is TRBV7-2, the J call TRBJ2-5; TRBD2 agrees at 8 bases. V lost 1 base, J lost 5 bases, and 6 bases stayed unmatched. Germline lookup yields CDR1 SGHTA and CDR2 FQGNSA. The CDR3 runs to 15 residues. For the CDR3, the DNA is TGTGCCAGCAGCTTAGTGCGCGGGGGGTGGGAGACCCAGTACTTC. Translated: CASSLVRGGWETQYF.

A word on this clone: This sample also contains other DNA sequences that code for the same CDR3. The CDR3 sequence is CASSQADTQYF. The CDR3 DNA reads TGTGCCAGCAGCCAAGCAGATACGCAGTATTTT. The rearrangement links TRBV11-2 to TRBJ2-3; D remains unclear. The CDR3 has 11 amino acids. Trimming took off 5 bases at V and 4 bases at J, with 4 bases between the two ends. The germline V gene encodes CDR1 SGHAT and CDR2 FQNNGV.

DNA of the CDR3: TGTGCCAGCAGCTTAACTAGATCCCGCGAGCAGTACTTC. As protein: CASSLTRSREQYF. This rearrangement joins TRBV7-2 to TRBJ2-7; maybe TRBD2 (5 bases). V was cut by 2 bases and J by 6 bases, with 11 bases left in between. The germline gives CDR1 SGHTA, CDR2 FQGNSA. This CDR3 region has 13 residues.

The V gene is TRBV7-2, the J gene TRBJ1-2; 8 nucleotides align to TRBD1. This CDR3 has 17 residues. The J segment lost 8 bases and the V segment lost 5 bases, leaving 19 bases of the junction unmatched. CDR1 is SGHTA, CDR2 FQGNSA, per germline. The CDR3 here is CASSPIPARTGGIGYTF. The CDR3 nucleotides read TGTGCCAGCAGCCCGATCCCTGCCCGTACAGGGGGAATAGGCTACACCTTC. The whole variable domain, filled in from reference TRBV7-2 and TRBJ1-2, reads GAGVSQSPSNKVTEKGKDVELRCDPISGHTALYWYRQSLGQGLEFLIYFQGNSAPDKSGLPSDRFSAERTGGSVSTLTIQRTQQEDSAVYLCASSPIPARTGGIGYTFGSGTRLTVV.

This clone came up a few times. The rearrangement uses TRBV10-2 and TRBJ1-2; a weak D match, TRBD1 (6 bases). CDR1 is WSHSY and CDR2 is SAAADI in the germline V gene. V lost 3 bases and J 9 bases, leaving 17 bases between the germline ends. The CDR3 extends over 14 amino acids. The CDR3, as DNA: TGCGCCAGCAGTGATTGGGGGGGCTCAGGAAGCTACACCTTC. This sequence encodes CASSDWGGSGSYTF.

Only one count was recorded for this clone. The rearrangement links TRBV11-2 to TRBJ2-7; D remains unclear. Germline V CDR1 and CDR2: SGHAT, FQNNGV. V was trimmed by 1 base and J by 5 bases, leaving 12 bases between them. The CDR3 consists of 14 residues. CDR3 DNA sequence: TGTGCCAGCAGCTTAGGGCCCAGGAGCGACGAGCAGTACTTC. The encoded protein is CASSLGPRSDEQYF.